This is a list of T cell receptor beta chains from one sample in a study of blood T cell repertoires in COVID-19. Here immunoSEQ multiplex PCR was the method, and the copy in TCRdb shows in-frame clones only, minus some. The sample includes fewer than 50,000 clones, more than 70% of them seen just once. Sequenced material: peripheral blood. These receptors all stem from a man aged 50 or older with active COVID-19. CDR3s include the opening cysteine and the closing phenylalanine or tryptophan. The order of the fields is clone size, V gene, D gene, J gene, CDR3 DNA, CDR3 protein. D genes are given only for firm matches. Part of the rows lack a size; the others show once, few, many or a class for expanded clones.

abundance: few; v_gene: TRBV28; d_gene: TRBD2; j_gene: TRBJ2-7; CDR3nt: TGTGCCAGCAGTAAAAGCGGGAGAGGCACTGAGCAGTACTTC; CDR3aa: CASSKSGRGTEQYF
abundance: .; v_gene: TRBV18; d_gene: .; j_gene: TRBJ1-3; CDR3nt: TGTGCCAGCTTGAGGGAAAGCCGGAACTCTGGAAACACCATATATTTT; CDR3aa: CASLRESRNSGNTIYF
abundance: few; v_gene: TRBV30; d_gene: .; j_gene: TRBJ2-7; CDR3nt: TGTGCCTGGAGCTCGAAAAGGGGCGAGCAGTACTTC; CDR3aa: CAWSSKRGEQYF
abundance: .; v_gene: TRBV3-1/TRBV3-2; d_gene: .; j_gene: TRBJ2-3; CDR3nt: TGTGCCAGCAGCCTCGTTCCGGGTACAGATACGCAGTATTTT; CDR3aa: CASSLVPGTDTQYF
abundance: .; v_gene: TRBV30; d_gene: .; j_gene: TRBJ1-2; CDR3nt: TGTGCCTGGAGCAGATCCAGTGGCTACACCTTC; CDR3aa: CAWSRSSGYTF
abundance: .; v_gene: TRBV6-5; d_gene: .; j_gene: TRBJ2-7; CDR3nt: TGTGCCAGCAGTCCACCCGTTGGGGGCGTTGAGCAGTACTTC; CDR3aa: CASSPPVGGVEQYF
abundance: .; v_gene: TRBV15; d_gene: TRBD1; j_gene: TRBJ1-1; CDR3nt: TGTGCCACCAGCAGGATACAGGGGGTTCGGACTGAAGCTTTCTTT; CDR3aa: CATSRIQGVRTEAFF
abundance: .; v_gene: TRBV7-2; d_gene: .; j_gene: TRBJ2-5; CDR3nt: TGTGCCAGCAGCGTCGGCGGGTTTACCCAAGAGACCCAGTACTTC; CDR3aa: CASSVGGFTQETQYF
abundance: .; v_gene: TRBV5-1; d_gene: TRBD1; j_gene: TRBJ1-1; CDR3nt: TGCGCCAGCAGCTCCGGGACAGGGTCGATGAACACTGAAGCTTTCTTT; CDR3aa: CASSSGTGSMNTEAFF
abundance: .; v_gene: TRBV5-1; d_gene: TRBD1; j_gene: TRBJ2-6; CDR3nt: TGCGCCAGCAGTCGAGTTAGACAGGGGGTTGACTCTGGGGCCAACGTCCTGACTTTC; CDR3aa: CASSRVRQGVDSGANVLTF
abundance: .; v_gene: TRBV11-1; d_gene: TRBD1; j_gene: TRBJ2-5; CDR3nt: TGTGCCAGCAGCGGTCCCGGGACAGCCCAAGAGACCCAGTACTTC; CDR3aa: CASSGPGTAQETQYF
abundance: once; v_gene: TRBV11-3; d_gene: .; j_gene: TRBJ2-5; CDR3nt: TGTGCCAGCAGCTTAGCCCCTCAAGAGACCCAGTACTTC; CDR3aa: CASSLAPQETQYF
abundance: .; v_gene: TRBV5-1; d_gene: TRBD1; j_gene: TRBJ1-2; CDR3nt: TGCGCCAGCAGCGAAACAGGGGGCGCAAACTATGGCTACACCTTC; CDR3aa: CASSETGGANYGYTF
abundance: .; v_gene: TRBV18; d_gene: .; j_gene: TRBJ1-6; CDR3nt: TGTGCCAGCTCACCACGGGGAAGGCAGGGTTCTTCACCCCTCCACTTT; CDR3aa: CASSPRGRQGSSPLHF
abundance: .; v_gene: TRBV4-3; d_gene: TRBD1; j_gene: TRBJ2-7; CDR3nt: TGCGCCAGCAGCCACGGGACAGGGGTTTACGAGCAGTACTTC; CDR3aa: CASSHGTGVYEQYF
abundance: .; v_gene: TRBV20-1; d_gene: .; j_gene: TRBJ1-3; CDR3nt: TGCAGTGCCAGGGGTGGAAACACCATATATTTT; CDR3aa: CSARGGNTIYF
abundance: .; v_gene: TRBV11-2; d_gene: .; j_gene: TRBJ2-5; CDR3nt: TGTGCCAGCAGCCCACTGAGGGTAGGAGAGACCCAGTACTTC; CDR3aa: CASSPLRVGETQYF
abundance: once; v_gene: TRBV7-2; d_gene: TRBD2; j_gene: TRBJ2-3; CDR3nt: TGTGCCAGCAGCTTAGCCGGGACTAGCGGGTCAGATACGCAGTATTTT; CDR3aa: CASSLAGTSGSDTQYF
abundance: once; v_gene: TRBV27; d_gene: TRBD1; j_gene: TRBJ1-4; CDR3nt: TGTGCCAGCAGTTCACTCCCAGGGCCAGGGGGCGGTGAAAAACTGTTTTTT; CDR3aa: CASSSLPGPGGGEKLFF
abundance: .; v_gene: TRBV19; d_gene: .; j_gene: TRBJ2-4; CDR3nt: TGTGCCAGTAGTCCCCAGGGCGGCAAAAACATTCAGTACTTC; CDR3aa: CASSPQGGKNIQYF
abundance: .; v_gene: TRBV10-2; d_gene: TRBD1; j_gene: TRBJ2-5; CDR3nt: TGCGCCAGCAGTGCCCACAGGGGTGGTGTTCAAGAGACCCAGTACTTC; CDR3aa: CASSAHRGGVQETQYF
abundance: once; v_gene: TRBV5-4; d_gene: TRBD1; j_gene: TRBJ2-7; CDR3nt: TGTGCCAGCAGCCCGGACAGGGTGACCTACGAGCAGTACTTC; CDR3aa: CASSPDRVTYEQYF
abundance: .; v_gene: TRBV7-6; d_gene: TRBD2; j_gene: TRBJ2-3; CDR3nt: TGTGCCTCCCGGGGGGGGCGAACGGATACGCAGTATTTT; CDR3aa: CASRGGRTDTQYF
abundance: .; v_gene: TRBV9; d_gene: TRBD1; j_gene: TRBJ2-5; CDR3nt: TGTGCCAGCAGCGTAGGAACGGGACAGGGGGAGACCCAGTACTTC; CDR3aa: CASSVGTGQGETQYF
abundance: .; v_gene: TRBV27; d_gene: .; j_gene: TRBJ2-6; CDR3nt: TGTGCCAGCAGTTTAGGAGGGACAGCCTTTGAATCTGGGGCCAACGTCCTGACTTTC; CDR3aa: CASSLGGTAFESGANVLTF
abundance: .; v_gene: TRBV5-1; d_gene: TRBD2; j_gene: TRBJ2-7; CDR3nt: TGCGCCAGCAGCCCCCGGACGCGGACTAGCGGGAGTTACGAGCAGTACTTC; CDR3aa: CASSPRTRTSGSYEQYF
abundance: once; v_gene: TRBV5-4; d_gene: .; j_gene: TRBJ1-1; CDR3nt: TGTGCCAGCAGCTTTGGCAGTTCGAACACTGAAGCTTTCTTT; CDR3aa: CASSFGSSNTEAFF